This T cell receptor (beta chain) was retrieved from a study of T cell repertoires in cytomegalovirus infection. Study results and caveats: Predominance within the ex vivo response was attributable to HLA-C-restricted CMV-specific TCR beta clonotypes.

This CDR3 has 15 residues. CDR1 and CDR2 from the germline V gene are SGHTA and FQGNSA. V was pared by 4 bases and J by 3 bases, with 16 bases between. Comments on this clonotype: Its antigen is unknown.

TCRdb independently ran MiXCR on the reads; one entry per CDR3 protein. The sample shows 250,000 to 300,000 distinct CDR3 sequences, about 20% of them seen only once. This specimen was cultured PBMCs, taken from culture after CMV antigen stimulation. The V gene is TRBV7-2, the J gene TRBJ2-7; D tentatively fits TRBD1 or TRBD2 (5 bases each). This receptor was obtained from a human donor in good health (CMV status not recorded). Some clones in this sample may be carry-over from other donors' samples. CDR3 coding DNA: TGTGCCAGCAGCTATCGGGACGGTTCCGGCTACGAGCAGTACTTC. Its protein product is CASSYRDGSGYEQYF.